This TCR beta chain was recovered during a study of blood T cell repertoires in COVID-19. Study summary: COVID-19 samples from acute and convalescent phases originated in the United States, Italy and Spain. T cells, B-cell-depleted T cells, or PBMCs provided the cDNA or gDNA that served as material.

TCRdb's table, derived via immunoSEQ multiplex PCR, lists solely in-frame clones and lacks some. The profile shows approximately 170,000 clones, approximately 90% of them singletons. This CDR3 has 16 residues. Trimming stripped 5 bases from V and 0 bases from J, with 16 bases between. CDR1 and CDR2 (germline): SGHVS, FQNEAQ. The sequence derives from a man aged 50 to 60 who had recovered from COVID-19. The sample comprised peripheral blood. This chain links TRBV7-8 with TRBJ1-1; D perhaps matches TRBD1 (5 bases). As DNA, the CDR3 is TGTGCCAGCAGCCTTACTAGCAGGGTTCTGAACACTGAAGCTTTCTTT. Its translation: CASSLTSRVLNTEAFF.